Presented here are 3 T cell receptor beta chains from one specimen sequenced in a study of blood T cell repertoires in COVID-19. Repertoires were generated with immunoSEQ multiplex PCR, while TCRdb's copy carries only in-frame clones and drops some. The repertoire holds roughly 180,000 clones, with over 75% as singletons. Sequencing was carried out using PBMCs or T cells enriched from blood (not recorded which). These receptors were collected from a man aged 50 or older who had recovered from COVID-19.

The rearrangement joins TRBV7-3 to TRBJ2-1; tentatively, D is TRBD2 (6 bases). In germline, CDR1 is SGHTA, CDR2 FQGTGA. The CDR3 sequence is 16 residues long. The germline V and J ends were trimmed by 5 bases and 4 bases, with 18 bases remaining between them. The CDR3 DNA sequence: TGTGCCAGCAGCGGCTCGGGACTCCCGCCTTACAATGAGCAGTTCTTC. It specifies CASSGSGLPPYNEQFF.

This chain links TRBV19 with TRBJ1-2; D remains ambiguous. Trimming shortened V by 6 bases and J by 4 bases, and 9 bases separated the two germline ends. The CDR3 is made up of 12 amino acids. Germline V lookup: CDR1 LNHDA, CDR2 SQIVND (reference sequence). This CDR3 is CASRQALYGYTF. CDR3 sequence (DNA): TGTGCCAGTAGGCAGGCCCTCTATGGCTACACCTTC. Supplemented by reference TRBV19 and TRBJ1-2, the full variable domain reads DGGITQSPKYLFRKEGQNVTLSCEQNLNHDAMYWYRQDPGQGLRLIYYSQIVNDFQKGDIAEGYSVSREKKESFPLTVTSAQKNPTAFYLCASRQALYGYTFGSGTRLTVV.

The rearrangement links TRBV9 to TRBJ1-4; 9 nucleotides line up with TRBD1. The trim removed 3 bases at V and 6 bases at J, leaving 6 bases unmatched. Germline CDR1 reads SGDLS; CDR2 reads YYNGEE. The CDR3 has 15 residues. The CDR3 coding sequence is TGTGCCAGCAGCGCCTCGACAGGGGGAGATGAAAAACTGTTTTTT. Residues: CASSASTGGDEKLFF.